This TCR beta chain was captured in a study of shared clonotypes between healthy human individuals. Sequencing was performed with immunoSEQ multiplex PCR; in TCRdb, only in-frame clones are kept and a portion is missing. The sample consists of a few million clones, approximately 96% of them appearing once. Germline loops: CDR1 ENHRY, CDR2 SYGVKD. The germline V and J ends were trimmed by 2 bases and 8 bases, with 12 bases remaining between them. There are 13 residues in the CDR3. This receptor was taken from a man aged 18 to 30 in good health. The sequenced sample was naive CD4+ T cells sorted from blood. This sample's subset: CD45RA+ positively selected. The chain combines TRBV10-3 with TRBJ1-2; no reliable D call. The CDR3 reads CAISEDQQQGYTF. CDR3 DNA sequence: TGTGCCATCAGTGAGGACCAACAGCAGGGCTACACCTTC.